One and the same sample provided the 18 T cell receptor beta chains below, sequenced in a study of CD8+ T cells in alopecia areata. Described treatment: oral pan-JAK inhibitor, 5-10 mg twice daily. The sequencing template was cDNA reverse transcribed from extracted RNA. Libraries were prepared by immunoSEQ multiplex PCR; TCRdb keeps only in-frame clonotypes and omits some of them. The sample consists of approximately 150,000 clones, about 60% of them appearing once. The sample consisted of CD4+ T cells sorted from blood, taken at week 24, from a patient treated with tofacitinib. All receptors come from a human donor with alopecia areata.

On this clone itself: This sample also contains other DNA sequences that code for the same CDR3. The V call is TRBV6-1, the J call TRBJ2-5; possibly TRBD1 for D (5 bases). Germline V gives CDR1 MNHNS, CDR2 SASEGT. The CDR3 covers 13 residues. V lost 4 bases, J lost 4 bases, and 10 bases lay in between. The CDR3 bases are TGTGCCAGCAGTGCCACAGGTGGAGAGACCCAGTACTTC. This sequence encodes CASSATGGETQYF.

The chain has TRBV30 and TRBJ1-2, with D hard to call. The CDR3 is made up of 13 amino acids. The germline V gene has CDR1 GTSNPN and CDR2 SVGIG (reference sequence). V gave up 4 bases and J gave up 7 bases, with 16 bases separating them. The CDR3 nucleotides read TGTGCCTGGACCATGGACCTGGATATTGGCTACACCTTC. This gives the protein CAWTMDLDIGYTF.

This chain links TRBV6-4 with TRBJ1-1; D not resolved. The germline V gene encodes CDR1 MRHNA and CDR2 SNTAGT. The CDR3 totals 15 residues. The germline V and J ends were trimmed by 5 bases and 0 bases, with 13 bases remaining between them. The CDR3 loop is CASSPYGRLNTEAFF. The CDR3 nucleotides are TGTGCCAGCAGTCCCTACGGACGGTTGAACACTGAAGCTTTCTTT.

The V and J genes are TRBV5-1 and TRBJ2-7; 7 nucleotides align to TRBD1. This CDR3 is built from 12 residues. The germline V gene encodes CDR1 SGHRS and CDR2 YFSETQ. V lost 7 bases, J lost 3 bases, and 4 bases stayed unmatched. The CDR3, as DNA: TGCGCCAGCGGGACAGAGTACTACGAGCAGTACTTC. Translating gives CASGTEYYEQYF.

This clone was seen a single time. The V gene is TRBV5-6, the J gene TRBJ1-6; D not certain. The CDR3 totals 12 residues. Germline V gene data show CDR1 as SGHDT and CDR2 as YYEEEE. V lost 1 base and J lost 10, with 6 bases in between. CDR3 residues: CASSLTHSPLHF. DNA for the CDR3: TGTGCCAGCAGCTTGACTCACTCACCCCTCCACTTT.

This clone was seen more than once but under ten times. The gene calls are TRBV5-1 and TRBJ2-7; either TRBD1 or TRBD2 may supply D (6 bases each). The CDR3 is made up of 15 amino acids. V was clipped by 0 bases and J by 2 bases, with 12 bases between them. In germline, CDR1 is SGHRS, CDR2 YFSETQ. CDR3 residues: CASSLGWGATYEQYF. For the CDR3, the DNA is TGCGCCAGCAGCTTGGGGTGGGGGGCCACCTACGAGCAGTACTTC.

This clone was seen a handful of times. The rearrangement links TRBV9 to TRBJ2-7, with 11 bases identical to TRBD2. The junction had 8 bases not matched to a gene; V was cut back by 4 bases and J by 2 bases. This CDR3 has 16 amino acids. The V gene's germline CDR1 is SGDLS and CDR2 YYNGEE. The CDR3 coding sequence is TGTGCCAGCAGCCCAAGGAGACTAGCGGGGCCCTACGAGCAGTACTTC. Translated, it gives CASSPRRLAGPYEQYF.

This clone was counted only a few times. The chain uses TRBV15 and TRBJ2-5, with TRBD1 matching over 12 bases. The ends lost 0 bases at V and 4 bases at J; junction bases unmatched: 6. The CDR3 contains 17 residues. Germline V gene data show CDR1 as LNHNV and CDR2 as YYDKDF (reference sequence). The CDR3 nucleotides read TGTGCCACCAGCAGAGAGACCGGGACAGGGGGCCGAGAGACCCAGTACTTC. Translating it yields CATSRETGTGGRETQYF.

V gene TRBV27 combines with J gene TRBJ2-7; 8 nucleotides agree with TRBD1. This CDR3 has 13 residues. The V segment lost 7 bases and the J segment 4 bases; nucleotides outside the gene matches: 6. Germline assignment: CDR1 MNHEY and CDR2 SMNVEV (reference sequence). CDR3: CASKRTGTYEQYF. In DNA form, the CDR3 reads TGTGCCAGCAAGCGGACAGGGACTTACGAGCAGTACTTC.

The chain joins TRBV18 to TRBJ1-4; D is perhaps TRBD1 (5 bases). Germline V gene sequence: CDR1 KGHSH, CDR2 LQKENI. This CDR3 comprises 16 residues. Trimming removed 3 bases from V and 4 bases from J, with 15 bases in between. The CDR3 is CASSPLPGTDNEKLFF. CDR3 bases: TGTGCCAGCTCACCCCTCCCAGGGACGGATAATGAAAAACTGTTTTTT.

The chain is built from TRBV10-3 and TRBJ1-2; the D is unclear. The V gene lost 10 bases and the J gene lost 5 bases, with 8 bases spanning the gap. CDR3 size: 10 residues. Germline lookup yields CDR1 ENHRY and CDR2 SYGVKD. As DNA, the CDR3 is TGTGCCACGAGCGAGTATGGCTACACCTTC. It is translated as CATSEYGYTF.

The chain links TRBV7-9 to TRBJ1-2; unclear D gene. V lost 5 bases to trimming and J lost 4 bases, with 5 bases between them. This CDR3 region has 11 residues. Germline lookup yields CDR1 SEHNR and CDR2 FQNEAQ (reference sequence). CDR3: CASSPSYGYTF. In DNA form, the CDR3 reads TGTGCCAGCAGCCCCAGCTATGGCTACACCTTC.

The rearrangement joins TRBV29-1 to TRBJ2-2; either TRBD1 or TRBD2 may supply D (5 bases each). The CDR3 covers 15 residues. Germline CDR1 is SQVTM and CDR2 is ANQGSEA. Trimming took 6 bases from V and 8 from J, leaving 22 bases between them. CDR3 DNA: TGCAGCGTGGGGACCCGGGACCTAAAAAGGGGGGAGCTGTTTTTT. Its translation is CSVGTRDLKRGELFF.

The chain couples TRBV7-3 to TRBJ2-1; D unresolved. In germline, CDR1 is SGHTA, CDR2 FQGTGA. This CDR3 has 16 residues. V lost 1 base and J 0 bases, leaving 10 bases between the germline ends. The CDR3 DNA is TGTGCCAGCAGCTTAATGGCAGGATCCTCCTACAATGAGCAGTTCTTC. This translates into CASSLMAGSSYNEQFF.

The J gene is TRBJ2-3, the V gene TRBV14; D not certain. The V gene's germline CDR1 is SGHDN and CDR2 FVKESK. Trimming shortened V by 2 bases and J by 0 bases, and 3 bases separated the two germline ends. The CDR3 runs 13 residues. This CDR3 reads CASSQPSTDTQYF. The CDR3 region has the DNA TGTGCCAGCAGCCAACCTAGCACAGATACGCAGTATTTT.

CDR3 sequence: CASSLAVGETQYF. CDR3 in DNA: TGCGCCAGCAGCCTAGCCGTTGGGGAGACCCAGTACTTC. The J gene is TRBJ2-5, the V gene TRBV4-1; D unclear. V was cut by 4 bases and J by 5 bases, with 11 bases left in between. Germline V gives CDR1 MGHRA, CDR2 YSYEKL. The CDR3 consists of 13 residues.

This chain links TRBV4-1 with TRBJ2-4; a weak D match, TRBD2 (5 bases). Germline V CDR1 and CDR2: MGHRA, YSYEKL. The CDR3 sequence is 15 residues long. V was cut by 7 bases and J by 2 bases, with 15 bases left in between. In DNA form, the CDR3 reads TGCGCCAGCACGATAATCCCGGGATCCAAAAACATTCAGTACTTC. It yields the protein CASTIIPGSKNIQYF.

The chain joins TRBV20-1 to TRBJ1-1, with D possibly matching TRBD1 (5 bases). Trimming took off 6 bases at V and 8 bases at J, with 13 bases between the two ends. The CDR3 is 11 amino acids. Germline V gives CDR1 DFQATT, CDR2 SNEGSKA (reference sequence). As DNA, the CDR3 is TGCAGTGCCCAAGGGGTGGCGGAAGCTTTCTTT. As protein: CSAQGVAEAFF.